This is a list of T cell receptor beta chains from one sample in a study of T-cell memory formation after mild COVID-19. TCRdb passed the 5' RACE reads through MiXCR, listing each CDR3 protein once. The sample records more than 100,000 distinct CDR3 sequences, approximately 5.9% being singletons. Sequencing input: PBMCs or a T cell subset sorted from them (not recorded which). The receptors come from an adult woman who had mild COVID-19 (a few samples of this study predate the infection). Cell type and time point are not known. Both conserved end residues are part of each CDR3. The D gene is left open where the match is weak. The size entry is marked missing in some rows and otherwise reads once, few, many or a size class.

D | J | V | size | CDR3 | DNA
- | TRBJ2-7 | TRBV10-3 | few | CAIRSDRRGYEQYF | TGTGCCATCAGGTCAGACAGGAGGGGGTACGAGCAGTACTTC
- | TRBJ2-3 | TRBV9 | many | CASSHLAMADTQYF | TGTGCCAGCAGCCACCTAGCGATGGCAGATACGCAGTATTTT
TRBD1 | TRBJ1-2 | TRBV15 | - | CATSRDQSTGWLRYGYTF | TGTGCCACCAGCAGAGATCAGTCGACAGGGTGGCTGAGATATGGCTACACCTTC
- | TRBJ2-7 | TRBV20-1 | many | CSANHNRYEQYF | TGCAGTGCTAATCATAATCGCTACGAGCAGTACTTC
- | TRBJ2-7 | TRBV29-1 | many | CSVERSGKQYF | TGCAGCGTTGAACGGTCAGGCAAGCAGTACTTC
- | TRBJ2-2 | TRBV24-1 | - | CATSDPGQNTGELFF | TGTGCCACCAGTGACCCCGGACAGAACACCGGGGAGCTGTTTTTT
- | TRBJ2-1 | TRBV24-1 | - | CATSQEGRNVEQFF | TGTGCCACCAGCCAAGAGGGACGTAACGTTGAGCAGTTCTTC
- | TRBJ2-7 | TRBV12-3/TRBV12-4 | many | CASSLSNSLVSYEQYF | TGTGCCAGCAGTCTAAGTAACAGTCTCGTCTCCTACGAGCAGTACTTC
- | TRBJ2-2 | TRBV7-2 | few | CASSRPTRGTGELFF | TGTGCCAGCAGCCGACCAACGAGGGGCACCGGGGAGCTGTTTTTT
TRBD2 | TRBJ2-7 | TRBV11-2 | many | CASSPQAGGFYEQYF | TGTGCCAGCAGCCCCCAAGCGGGGGGATTCTACGAGCAGTACTTC
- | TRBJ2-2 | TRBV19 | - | CASSISAGELFF | TGTGCCAGTAGTATCAGTGCCGGGGAGCTGTTTTTT
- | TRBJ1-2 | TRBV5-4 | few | CASSLTNRVGYTF | TGTGCCAGCAGCTTGACCAACAGGGTCGGCTACACCTTC
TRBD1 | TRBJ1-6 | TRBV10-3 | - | CAISEPTGASNSPLHF | TGTGCCATCAGTGAGCCCACAGGGGCAAGTAATTCACCCCTCCACTTT
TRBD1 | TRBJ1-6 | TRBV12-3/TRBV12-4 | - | CASSLAQGDNSPLHF | TGTGCCAGCAGTTTAGCCCAGGGGGATAATTCACCCCTCCACTTT
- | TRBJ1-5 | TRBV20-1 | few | CSASVGASNQPQHF | TGCAGTGCTAGCGTGGGAGCTAGCAATCAGCCCCAGCATTTT
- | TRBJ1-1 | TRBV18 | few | CASSPRGDMNTEAFF | TGTGCCAGCTCACCTCGGGGGGATATGAACACTGAAGCTTTCTTT
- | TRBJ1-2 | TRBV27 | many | CASSHRENYGYTF | TGTGCCAGCAGTCACAGGGAGAACTATGGCTACACCTTC
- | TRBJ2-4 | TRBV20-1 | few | CSAILTPDGPRYF | TGCAGTGCCATCCTAACCCCAGACGGTCCGAGGTACTTC
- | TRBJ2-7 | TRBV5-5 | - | CASRYTPSMDEQYF | TGTGCCAGCAGGTATACCCCTAGTATGGACGAGCAGTACTTC
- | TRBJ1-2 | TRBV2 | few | CASSDEWLGNRGYTF | TGTGCCAGCAGTGATGAGTGGTTGGGGAATCGTGGCTACACCTTC
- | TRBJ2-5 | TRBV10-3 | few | CAISPSTGQETQYF | TGTGCCATCAGTCCTTCTACAGGCCAAGAGACCCAGTACTTC
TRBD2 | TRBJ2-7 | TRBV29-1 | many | CSARAGVDSSYEQYF | TGCAGCGCCCGAGCGGGAGTGGATTCGTCCTACGAGCAGTACTTC
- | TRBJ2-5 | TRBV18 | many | CASSPRRQETQYF | TGTGCCAGCTCACCACGGAGGCAAGAGACCCAGTACTTC
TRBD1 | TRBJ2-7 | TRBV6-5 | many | CASSRGQSYEQYF | TGTGCCAGCAGTCGGGGACAGTCCTACGAGCAGTACTTC
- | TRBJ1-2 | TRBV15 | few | CATSRDRGALGYGYTF | TGTGCCACCAGCAGAGATAGGGGGGCGCTTGGCTATGGCTACACCTTC
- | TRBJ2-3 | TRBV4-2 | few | CASSQVKFTDTQYF | TGTGCCAGCAGCCAAGTAAAGTTCACAGATACGCAGTATTTT
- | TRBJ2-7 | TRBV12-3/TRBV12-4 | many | CASSFLKPEGEQYF | TGTGCCAGCAGTTTCCTGAAGCCTGAGGGGGAGCAGTACTTC
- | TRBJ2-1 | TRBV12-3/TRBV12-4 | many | CASSPGLTTEQFF | TGTGCCAGCAGCCCCGGCCTGACAACTGAGCAGTTCTTC
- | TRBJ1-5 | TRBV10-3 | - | CAISEAGRTSNQPQHF | TGTGCCATCAGTGAGGCAGGGCGGACAAGCAATCAGCCCCAGCATTTT
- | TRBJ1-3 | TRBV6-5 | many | CATGLISGNTIYF | TGTGCCACTGGACTGATCTCTGGAAACACCATATATTTT
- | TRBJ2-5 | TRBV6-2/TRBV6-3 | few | CASSYQSGLVGETQYF | TGTGCCAGCAGTTACCAGAGTGGGCTAGTCGGAGAGACCCAGTACTTC
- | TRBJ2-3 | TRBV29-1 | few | CSVVFGTDTQYF | TGCAGCGTTGTGTTCGGGACAGATACGCAGTATTTT
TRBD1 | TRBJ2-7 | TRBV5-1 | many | CASSIGQGGSYEQYF | TGCGCCAGCAGCATCGGACAGGGAGGCTCCTACGAGCAGTACTTC
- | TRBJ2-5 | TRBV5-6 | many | CASSLGKQETQYF | TGTGCCAGCAGCTTGGGAAAGCAAGAGACCCAGTACTTC
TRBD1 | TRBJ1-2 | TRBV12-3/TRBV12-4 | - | CASGQGSNYGYTF | TGTGCCAGCGGACAGGGGTCAAACTATGGCTACACCTTC
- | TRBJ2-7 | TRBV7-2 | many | CASRLNGVSSYEQYF | TGTGCCAGCAGGCTAAACGGAGTTAGCTCCTACGAGCAGTACTTC
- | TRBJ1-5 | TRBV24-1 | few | CATSDVTNQPQHF | TGTGCCACCAGTGACGTAACCAATCAGCCCCAGCATTTT
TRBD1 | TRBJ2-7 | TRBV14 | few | CASSPGQGIYEQYF | TGTGCCAGCAGCCCGGGACAGGGGATCTACGAGCAGTACTTC
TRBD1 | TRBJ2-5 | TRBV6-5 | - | CASSYGTAQETQYF | TGTGCCAGCAGTTACGGGACAGCTCAAGAGACCCAGTACTTC
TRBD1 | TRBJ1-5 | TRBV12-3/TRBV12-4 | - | CASSIYRGSNQPQHF | TGTGCCAGCAGTATATACAGGGGTAGCAATCAGCCCCAGCATTTT
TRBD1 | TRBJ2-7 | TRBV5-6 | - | CASSLLLTGGEYEQYF | TGTGCCAGCAGCTTGTTGCTGACAGGGGGCGAATACGAACAGTACTTC
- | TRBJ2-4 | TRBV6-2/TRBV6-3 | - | CASSFRTLAKNIQYF | TGTGCCAGCAGTTTCCGGACATTAGCCAAAAACATTCAGTACTTC
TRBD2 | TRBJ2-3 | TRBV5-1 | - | CASSLGTSGRTDTQYF | TGCGCCAGCAGCTTGGGGACTAGCGGGAGAACAGATACGCAGTATTTT
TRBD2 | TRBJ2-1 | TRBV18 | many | CASSMPGLARANEQFF | TGTGCCAGCTCAATGCCGGGACTAGCTCGGGCCAATGAGCAGTTCTTC
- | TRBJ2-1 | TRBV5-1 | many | CASSLSGTMGVNEQFF | TGCGCCAGCAGCTTGTCCGGGACAATGGGCGTCAATGAGCAGTTCTTC
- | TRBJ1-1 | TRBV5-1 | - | CASRQGLQNTEAFF | TGCGCCAGCAGGCAGGGCCTGCAGAACACTGAAGCTTTCTTT
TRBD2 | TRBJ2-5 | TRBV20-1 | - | CSASGTSGLQETQYF | TGCAGTGCTAGCGGTACTAGCGGACTTCAAGAGACCCAGTACTTC
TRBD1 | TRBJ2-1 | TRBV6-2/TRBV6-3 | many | CASIPGGLSNEQFF | TGTGCCAGCATCCCAGGGGGCCTTTCCAATGAGCAGTTCTTC
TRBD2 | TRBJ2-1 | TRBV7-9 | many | CASSLALAVSYNEQFF | TGTGCCAGCAGCTTAGCACTAGCGGTCTCCTACAATGAGCAGTTCTTC
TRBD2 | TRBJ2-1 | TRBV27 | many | CASSRRISGASYNEQFF | TGTGCCAGCAGCAGGAGGATCAGCGGGGCCTCCTACAATGAGCAGTTCTTC
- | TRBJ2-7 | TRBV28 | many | CASRLQVHEQYF | TGTGCCAGCAGGCTCCAGGTCCACGAGCAGTACTTC
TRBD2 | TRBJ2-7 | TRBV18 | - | CASSPTAGDIYEQYF | TGTGCCAGCTCACCAACAGCGGGGGATATCTACGAGCAGTACTTC
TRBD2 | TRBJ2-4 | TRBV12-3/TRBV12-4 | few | CASSFTSTSGRIQYF | TGTGCCAGCAGTTTCACTTCGACTAGCGGCCGCATTCAGTACTTC
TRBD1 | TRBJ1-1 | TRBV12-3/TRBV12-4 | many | CASSLGQETEAFF | TGTGCCAGCAGTTTGGGACAGGAGACTGAAGCTTTCTTT
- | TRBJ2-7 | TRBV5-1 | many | CASSPIGGSSYEQYF | TGCGCCAGCAGCCCTATCGGGGGAAGCTCCTACGAGCAGTACTTC
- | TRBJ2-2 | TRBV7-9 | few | CASSLAGAIAGELFF | TGTGCCAGCAGCTTAGCCGGGGCGATTGCCGGGGAGCTGTTTTTT
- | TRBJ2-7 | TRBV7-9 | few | CASSGPPGEQYF | TGTGCCAGCTCTGGACCACCGGGGGAGCAGTACTTC
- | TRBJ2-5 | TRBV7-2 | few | CASSSLALQETQYF | TGTGCCAGCAGCTCCTTAGCGCTACAAGAGACCCAGTACTTC
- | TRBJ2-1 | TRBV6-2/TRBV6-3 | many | CASQTVASEQFF | TGTGCCAGCCAAACAGTAGCGAGTGAGCAGTTCTTC
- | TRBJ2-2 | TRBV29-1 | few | CSVAVVVSGELFF | TGCAGCGTTGCAGTTGTTGTTTCCGGGGAGCTGTTTTTT